This T cell receptor beta chain was sequenced for a study of beta chain features in type 1 diabetes. The study, taken as a whole, reports: High-TCR-expressing cells could be over-represented by cDNA sequencing. Type 1 diabetes patients showed fewer insertions and more deletions at VDJ junctions.

For this clone: Its specificity is unknown.

Germline V CDR1 and CDR2: SNHLY, FYNNEI. Trimming stripped 1 base from V and 4 bases from J, with 10 bases between. This CDR3 has 15 residues. It was one heparinised blood draw, averaging around 110 mL, that each donor gave. What was sequenced were expressed TCRB transcripts, since all of the isolated RNA had been reverse transcribed. The assay was immunoSEQ multiplex PCR, and TCRdb's table has in-frame clones only and misses some. The repertoire holds over 500,000 clones, with around 15% as singletons. Sequencing was performed on naive CD4+ T cells from blood. The sequence derives from a man aged 18 to 30 in good health. The chain links TRBV2 to TRBJ2-2, with D maybe TRBD1 (6 bases). The DNA for the CDR3 is TGTGCCAGCAGTGAAGTTCTCAGGGGCACCGGGGAGCTGTTTTTT. It codes for CASSEVLRGTGELFF.